The TCR beta chain under discussion was sequenced for a study of cytomegalovirus exposure and HLA in healthy donors. The study's findings and limits: As confirmed in vitro, a few CMV-associated chains were specific for CMV antigens. Later work found most CMV-associated TCR beta chains apparently HLA-restricted.

Both 60 Vbeta primers and 13 Jbeta primers went into the PCR. TCRdb keeps only in-frame clones here, not all; method: immunoSEQ multiplex PCR. The data hold roughly 100,000 clones, with 60% to 85% observed a single time. Points on this clone: Antigen specificity is unknown. A read error may account for a junction end that differs from germline.

Sequencing was done on a sample of PBMCs. The clonotype originates from a man aged 40-49 years in good health and CMV-seronegative.

The CDR3 DNA reads as TGCGCCAGTAGCTCCGGGAACCCTAGCTCCTACGAGCAGTACTTC. Its translation: CASSSGNPSSYEQYF. J is TRBJ2-7 and V is TRBV5-1, with a tentative D call TRBD2 (5 bases). The CDR3 has 15 residues. CDR1 is SGHRS, CDR2 YFSETQ, per germline.